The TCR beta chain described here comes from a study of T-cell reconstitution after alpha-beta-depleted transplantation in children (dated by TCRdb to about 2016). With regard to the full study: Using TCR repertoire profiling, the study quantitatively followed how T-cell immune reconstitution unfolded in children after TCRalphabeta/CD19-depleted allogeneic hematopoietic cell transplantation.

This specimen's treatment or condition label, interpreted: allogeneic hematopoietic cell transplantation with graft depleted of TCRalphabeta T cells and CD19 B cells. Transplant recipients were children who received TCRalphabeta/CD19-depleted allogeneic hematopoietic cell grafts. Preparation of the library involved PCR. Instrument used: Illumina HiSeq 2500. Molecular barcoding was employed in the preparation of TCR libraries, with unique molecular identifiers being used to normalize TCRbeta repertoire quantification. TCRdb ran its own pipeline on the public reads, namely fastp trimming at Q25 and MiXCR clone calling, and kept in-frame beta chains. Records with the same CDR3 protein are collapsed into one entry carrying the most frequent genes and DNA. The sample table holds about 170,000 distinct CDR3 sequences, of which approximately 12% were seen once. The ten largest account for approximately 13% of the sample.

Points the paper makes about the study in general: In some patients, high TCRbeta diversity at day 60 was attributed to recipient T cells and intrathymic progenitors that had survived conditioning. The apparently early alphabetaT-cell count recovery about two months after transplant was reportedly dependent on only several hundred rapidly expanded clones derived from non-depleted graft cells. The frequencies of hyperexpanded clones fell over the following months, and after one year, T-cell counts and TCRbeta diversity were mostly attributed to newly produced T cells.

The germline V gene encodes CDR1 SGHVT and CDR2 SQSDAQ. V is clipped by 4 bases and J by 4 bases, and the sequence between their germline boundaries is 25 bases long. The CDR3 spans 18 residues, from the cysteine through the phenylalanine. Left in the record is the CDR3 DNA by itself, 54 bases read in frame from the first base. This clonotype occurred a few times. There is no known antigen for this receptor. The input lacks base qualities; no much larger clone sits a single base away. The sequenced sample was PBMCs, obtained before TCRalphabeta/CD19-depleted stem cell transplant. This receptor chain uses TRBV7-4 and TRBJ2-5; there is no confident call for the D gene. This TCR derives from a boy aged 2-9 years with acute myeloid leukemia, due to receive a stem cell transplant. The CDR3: CASSSHTPPQRGRETQYF. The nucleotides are TGTGCCAGCAGCTCGCATACGCCCCCCCAGCGTGGTCGAGAGACCCAGTACTTC.